This TCR beta chain came from a study of shared clonotypes between healthy human individuals. Clones were read by immunoSEQ multiplex PCR, and TCRdb kept only the in-frame ones, dropping some. Of approximately 2.5 million clones listed, over 85% are singletons. The V gene's germline CDR1 is SGHAT and CDR2 FQNNGV. The CDR3 sequence is 15 residues long. V dropped 2 bases and J dropped 0 bases, with 11 bases sitting between them. This TCR came from a young man in good health. Some clones in this sample may be carry-over from other donors' samples. What was sequenced was naive CD4+ T cells from PBMCs. This sample's subset: CD45RA+ positively selected. The chain links TRBV11-2 to TRBJ2-7; D possibly uses TRBD1 or TRBD2 (5 bases each). The CDR3 loop is CASSLQGGSSYEQYF. The CDR3 DNA is TGTGCCAGCAGCTTACAGGGTGGGAGCTCCTACGAGCAGTACTTC.